This T cell receptor (beta chain) was sequenced for a study of regulatory T cells in long-lasting Graves disease. Overall study context: Recently diagnosed Graves' patients had received antithyroid drugs for under 3 months. Whole-study findings and limits: Those with persistent disease had in common more public clonotypes (about 3,000) than new patients (approximately 970). With persistent disease, TRBV28, TRBJ1-2 and TRBJ2-5 were the favored segments.

Germline V gene data show CDR1 as MNHEY and CDR2 as SVGEGT. The CDR3 is made up of 16 amino acids. The V end was cut by 0 bases, the J end by 0 bases, with 9 bases between. Time point given: newly diagnosed GD, antithyroid drugs for less than 3 months. PBMC RNA was the source of the TCR library. In each case, Graves' disease was diagnosed per American Thyroid Association guidelines. Building of the TCR beta libraries involved iRepertoire HTBI primers and Arm-PCR of CDR3 regions. Via MiXCR, TCRdb re-called the multiplex PCR reads, giving one row per CDR3 protein. The sample has about 400,000 distinct CDR3 sequences; less than 20% are singletons. This clonotype was detected ten times or more. What it binds is unknown.

Sequences were derived from peripheral blood mononuclear cells (PBMCs), sampled at new diagnosis, from a patient treated with antithyroid drugs. The origin of this receptor is a female donor with Graves disease. This chain connects TRBV6-2 or TRBV6-3 to TRBJ1-3; D is ambiguous. CDR3 in DNA: TGTGCCAGCAGTTACTCTCCGGGAAACTCTGGAAACACCATATATTTT. This sequence encodes CASSYSPGNSGNTIYF.